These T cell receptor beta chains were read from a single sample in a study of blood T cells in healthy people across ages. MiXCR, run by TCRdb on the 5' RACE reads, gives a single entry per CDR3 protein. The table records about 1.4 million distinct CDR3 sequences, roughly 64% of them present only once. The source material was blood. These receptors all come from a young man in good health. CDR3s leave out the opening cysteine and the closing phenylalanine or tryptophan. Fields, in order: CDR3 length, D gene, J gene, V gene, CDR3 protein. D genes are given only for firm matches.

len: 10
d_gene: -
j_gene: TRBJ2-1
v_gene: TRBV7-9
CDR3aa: ASSFREYEQF

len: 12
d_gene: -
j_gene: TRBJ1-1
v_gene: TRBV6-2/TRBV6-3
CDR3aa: ASSVQHSNTEAF

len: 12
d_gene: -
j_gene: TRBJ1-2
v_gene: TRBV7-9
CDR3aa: ASSLYDRDSGYT

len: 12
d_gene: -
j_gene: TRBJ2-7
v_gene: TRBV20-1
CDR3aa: SARSDGDSYEQY

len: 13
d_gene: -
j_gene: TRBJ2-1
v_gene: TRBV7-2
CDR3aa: ASSPEGQDYNEQF

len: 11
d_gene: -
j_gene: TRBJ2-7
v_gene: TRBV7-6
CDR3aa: ASSSGDGAEQY

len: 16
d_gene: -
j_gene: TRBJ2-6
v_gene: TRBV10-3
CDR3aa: AISESDRAASGANVLT

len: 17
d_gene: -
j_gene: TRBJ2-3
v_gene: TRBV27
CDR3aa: ASSLFGRGGAGTTDTQY

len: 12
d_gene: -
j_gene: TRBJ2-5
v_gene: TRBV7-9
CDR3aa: ASRPTGQQETQY

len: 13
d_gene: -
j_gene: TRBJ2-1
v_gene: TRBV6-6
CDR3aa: ASSYSRTDYNEQF

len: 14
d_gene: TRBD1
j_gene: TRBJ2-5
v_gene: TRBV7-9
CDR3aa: ASSFFGQGMGETQY

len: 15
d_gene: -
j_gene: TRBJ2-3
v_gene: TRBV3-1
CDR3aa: ASSQDFLAGGPDTQY

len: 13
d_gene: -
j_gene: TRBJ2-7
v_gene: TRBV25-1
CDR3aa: ASSSQGRSVYEQY

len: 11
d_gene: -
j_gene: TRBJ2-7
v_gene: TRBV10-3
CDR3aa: AISLAGDYEQY

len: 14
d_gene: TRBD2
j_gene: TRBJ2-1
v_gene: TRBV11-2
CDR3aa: ASSLERTRRFYEQF

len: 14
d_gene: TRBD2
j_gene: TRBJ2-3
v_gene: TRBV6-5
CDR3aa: ASSYSQREFTDTQY

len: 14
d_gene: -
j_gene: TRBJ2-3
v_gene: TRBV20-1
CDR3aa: SARAGGPRFWDTQY

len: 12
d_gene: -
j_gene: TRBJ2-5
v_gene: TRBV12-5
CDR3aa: ASGPRTNGETQY

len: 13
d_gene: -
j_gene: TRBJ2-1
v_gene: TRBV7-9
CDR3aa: ASTRLDDAYNEQF

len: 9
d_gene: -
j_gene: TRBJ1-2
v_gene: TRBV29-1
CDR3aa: SVGGYYGYT

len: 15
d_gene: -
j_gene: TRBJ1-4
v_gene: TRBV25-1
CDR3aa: ASSAPRGRASNEKLF

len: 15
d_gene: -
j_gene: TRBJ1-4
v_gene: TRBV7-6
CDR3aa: ASSWRGVSASNEKLF

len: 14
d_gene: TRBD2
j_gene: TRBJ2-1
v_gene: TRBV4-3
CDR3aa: ASSQDRSGGALEQF

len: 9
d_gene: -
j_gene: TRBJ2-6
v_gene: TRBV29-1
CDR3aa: SATGANVLA

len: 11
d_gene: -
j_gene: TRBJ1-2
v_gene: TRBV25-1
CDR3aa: ASSEFGYYGYT

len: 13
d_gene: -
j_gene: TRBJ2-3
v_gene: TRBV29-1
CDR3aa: SVGDAGGSTDTQY

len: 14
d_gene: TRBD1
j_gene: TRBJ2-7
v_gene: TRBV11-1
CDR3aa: ASSHMDRGLIYEQY

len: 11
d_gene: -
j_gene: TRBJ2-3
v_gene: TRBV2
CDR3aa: ASLDGGTDTQY

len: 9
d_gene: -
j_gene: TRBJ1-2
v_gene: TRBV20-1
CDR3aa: SAPPVSGYT

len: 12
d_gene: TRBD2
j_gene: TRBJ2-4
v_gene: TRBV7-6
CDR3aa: ASSSGLAENIQY

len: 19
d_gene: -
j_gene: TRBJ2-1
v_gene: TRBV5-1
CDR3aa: ASSLGAVLHLTPSSYNEQF

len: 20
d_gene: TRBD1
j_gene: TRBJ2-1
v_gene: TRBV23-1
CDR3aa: ASISIQGPGQDPPSSYNEQF

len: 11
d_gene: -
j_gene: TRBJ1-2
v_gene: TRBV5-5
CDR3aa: ASSPSGERGYT

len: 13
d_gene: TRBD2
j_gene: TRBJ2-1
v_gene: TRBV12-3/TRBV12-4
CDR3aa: ASTLGTSGNHEQF

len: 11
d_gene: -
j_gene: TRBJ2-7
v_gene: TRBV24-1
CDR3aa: ATSFVSTYEQY

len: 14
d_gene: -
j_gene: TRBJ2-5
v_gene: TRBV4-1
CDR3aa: ASSQDSGADQETQY

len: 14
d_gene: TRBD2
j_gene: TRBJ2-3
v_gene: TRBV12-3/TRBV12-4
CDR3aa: ASTSWTGEGTDTQY

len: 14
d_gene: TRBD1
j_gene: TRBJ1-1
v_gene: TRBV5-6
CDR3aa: ASSLVTGQINTEAF

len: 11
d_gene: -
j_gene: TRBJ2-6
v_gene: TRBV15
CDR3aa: ATNPSGANVLT

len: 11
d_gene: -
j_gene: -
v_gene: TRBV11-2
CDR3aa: ASRDSVLNEQY

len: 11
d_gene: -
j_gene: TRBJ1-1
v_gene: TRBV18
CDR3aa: ASSPSSGTQAF

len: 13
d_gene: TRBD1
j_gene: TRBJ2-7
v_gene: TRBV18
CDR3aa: ASSPQGENSYEQY

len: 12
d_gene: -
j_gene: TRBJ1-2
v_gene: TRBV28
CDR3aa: ASSLLTGTYGYT

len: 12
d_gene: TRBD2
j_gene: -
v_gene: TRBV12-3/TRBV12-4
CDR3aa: ASTPSGRHETQY

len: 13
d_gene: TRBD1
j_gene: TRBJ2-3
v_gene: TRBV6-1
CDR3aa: ASSVDRGPTDTQY

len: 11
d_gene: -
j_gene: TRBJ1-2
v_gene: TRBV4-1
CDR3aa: ASSQEDSYGYT

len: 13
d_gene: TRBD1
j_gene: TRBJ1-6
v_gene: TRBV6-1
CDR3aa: ASSEVDRVYSPLH

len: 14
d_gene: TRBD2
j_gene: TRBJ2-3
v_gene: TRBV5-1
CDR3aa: ASSPLLAGNTDTQY

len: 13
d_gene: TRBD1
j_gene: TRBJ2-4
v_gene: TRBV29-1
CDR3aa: SVEAWDRGGNIQY